This entry concerns a single T cell receptor beta chain. The antigen is undetermined. The repertoire was sequenced with immunoSEQ multiplex PCR; TCRdb's copy has only in-frame clones and lacks some. The repertoire holds about 35,000 clones, with about 90% as singletons. This entry is derived from a study of lymphopenia after photon versus proton radiotherapy. Regarding the study as a whole: After the lymphocyte nadir, photon-treated repertoires showed oligoclonal expansion, especially of CD8+ Temra cells. Photon-treated patients lost naive T cells and TCR diversity; proton-treated stayed stable. Post-nadir TCR diversity decline inversely tracked overall survival among those who died.

Germline V gene lookup returns CDR1 SGHRS and CDR2 YFSETQ. The CDR3 loop spans 15 amino acids. V was clipped by 1 base and J by 6 bases, with 13 bases between them. This TCR was recovered from a man aged 55 to 69 with cholangiocarcinoma. The genes are TRBV5-1 and TRBJ2-2, with a possible D match to TRBD1 (6 bases). The input for sequencing was peripheral blood, taken from a patient treated with photon-based radiotherapy. CDR3 sequence reads: CASSLSPPGAGELFF. The CDR3 DNA reads TGCGCCAGCAGCTTGTCACCCCCAGGGGCCGGGGAGCTGTTTTTT.